The 22 T cell receptor beta chains listed next were all sequenced from one sample in a study of shared clonotypes between healthy human individuals. Naive CD8 cells lacked CD45RO and underwent positive selection for CCR7, leaving out terminally differentiated effector memory CD45RA+ cells. Generated by immunoSEQ multiplex PCR, the TCRdb table keeps only in-frame clones and is missing some. The sample yields around 1.9 million clones, about 94% seen once. The specimen sequenced was naive CD8+ T cells from PBMCs. The source is a man younger than 30 in good health. Some clones in this sample may be carry-over from other donors' samples.

This rearrangement joins TRBV28 to TRBJ1-1; D possibly corresponds to TRBD1 (5 bases). CDR1 and CDR2 from the germline V gene are MDHEN and SYDVKM. The V gene lost 7 bases and the J gene lost 0 bases, with 12 bases spanning the gap. The CDR3 has 14 amino acids. Here the CDR3 DNA reads TGTGCCAGCAAGGGGCGGGGGTTGAACACTGAAGCTTTCTTT. It specifies CASKGRGLNTEAFF.

This sequence joins TRBV5-1 and TRBJ1-4; 8 nucleotides agree with TRBD1. V lost 0 bases to trimming and J lost 1 base; unmatched junction nucleotides: 11. Germline-derived CDR1 and CDR2 are SGHRS and YFSETQ. This CDR3 has 19 amino acids. For the CDR3, the DNA is TGCGCCAGCAGCTTGGTTTCTCCCTTCGGACAGGGAACTAATGAAAAACTGTTTTTT. Its translation is CASSLVSPFGQGTNEKLFF.

The chain employs TRBV19 and TRBJ1-2; 8 bases align to TRBD1. The germline CDR1 and CDR2 sequences are LNHDA and SQIVND (reference sequence). The CDR3 is made up of 17 amino acids. After removal of 3 bases from V and 8 bases from J, the junction contained 17 bases not matched to a gene. Here the CDR3 DNA reads TGTGCCAGTAGTATCTCTCTCAACAAAGGGACAGGCGGGGGCTACACCTTC. It codes for CASSISLNKGTGGGYTF.

This rearrangement joins TRBV28 to TRBJ2-3, with 10 bases identical to TRBD2. Trimming removed 3 bases from V and 2 bases from J; junction bases left unmatched: 5. Germline V lookup: CDR1 MDHEN, CDR2 SYDVKM. The CDR3 loop spans 16 amino acids. CDR3 loop: CASSFRLAGTTDTQYF. The CDR3, as DNA: TGTGCCAGCAGTTTCCGACTAGCGGGTACCACAGATACGCAGTATTTT.

V gene TRBV28 combines with J gene TRBJ2-6, with 8 bases identical to TRBD1. Germline CDR1 reads MDHEN; CDR2 reads SYDVKM. This CDR3 comprises 20 residues. Losses at the gene ends were 2 bases for V and 0 bases for J; bases not matched to a gene: 12. The CDR3 region has the DNA TGTGCCAGCAGTTTACCGGACAGGGTACGGAGGGGCTCTGGGGCCAACGTCCTGACTTTC. As protein: CASSLPDRVRRGSGANVLTF.

V usage is TRBV7-9 and J usage is TRBJ2-1, with 7 bases identical to TRBD2. The germline V gene encodes CDR1 SEHNR and CDR2 FQNEAQ (reference sequence). Unmatched junction bases numbered 7, after V lost 11 bases and J lost 0 bases. This CDR3 is 14 amino acids long. The CDR3 is CALVGGSSYNEQFF. The CDR3 DNA reads TGTGCCTTAGTTGGCGGGAGCTCCTACAATGAGCAGTTCTTC.

The chain has TRBV19 and TRBJ1-1; D is uncertain. The CDR3 contains 13 residues. Germline CDR1 LNHDA, CDR2 SQIVND (reference sequence). V was pared by 6 bases and J by 2 bases, with 10 bases between. CDR3 protein: CASRPTPNTEAFF. In DNA form, the CDR3 reads TGTGCCAGTAGACCGACACCCAACACTGAAGCTTTCTTT.

The chain uses TRBV6-5 and TRBJ1-5, with 7 bases that match TRBD1. J lost 2 bases, V lost 6 bases, and 4 bases had no gene match. The CDR3 loop spans 14 amino acids. Germline V gene sequence: CDR1 MNHEY, CDR2 SVGAGI. CDR3 sequence: CASSIGQGNQPQHF. The CDR3 coding sequence is TGTGCCAGCAGCATCGGACAGGGCAATCAGCCCCAGCATTTT.

To note about this clone: Other DNA sequences from this sample encode an identical CDR3 as well. J is TRBJ1-1 and V is TRBV6-5; the match to TRBD1 covers 10 bases. Germline CDR1 reads MNHEY; CDR2 reads SVGAGI. Unmatched junction bases numbered 2, after V lost 0 bases and J lost 4 bases. The CDR3 contains 15 residues. In DNA, the CDR3 is TGTGCCAGCAGTTACTCACGGACAGGGGGCACTGAAGCTTTCTTT. As protein: CASSYSRTGGTEAFF.

This chain links TRBV7-9 with TRBJ2-7; D gene ambiguous. The CDR3 is made up of 13 amino acids. V lost 4 bases and J 2 bases, leaving 9 bases between the germline ends. The germline V gene encodes CDR1 SEHNR and CDR2 FQNEAQ (reference sequence). The DNA of the CDR3 is TGTGCCAGCAGCTCCTACTTGACCTACGAGCAGTACTTC. This gives the protein CASSSYLTYEQYF.

This chain uses TRBV28 with TRBJ1-4; D might be TRBD1 (6 bases). V lost 6 bases to trimming and J lost 4 bases, with 12 bases between them. CDR3 length: 14 amino acids. Germline V CDR1 and CDR2: MDHEN, SYDVKM. CDR3 in amino acids: CASSRGAGNEKLFF. The CDR3 coding sequence is TGTGCCAGCAGCCGGGGGGCGGGTAATGAAAAACTGTTTTTT.

The V and J genes are TRBV27 and TRBJ1-1, with TRBD1 matching 8 bases. The CDR3 is 17 amino acids. The trim removed 5 bases at V and 0 bases at J, leaving 11 bases unmatched. The V gene's germline CDR1 is MNHEY and CDR2 SMNVEV (reference sequence). This CDR3 reads CASSPTGVAIMNTEAFF. The CDR3 region has the DNA TGTGCCAGCAGTCCGACAGGGGTGGCAATCATGAACACTGAAGCTTTCTTT.

The chain carries TRBV29-1 and TRBJ2-1; the D gene is possibly TRBD2 (5 bases). This CDR3 has 12 amino acids. Trimming shortened V by 3 bases and J by 3 bases, and 6 bases separated the two germline ends. Germline V gives CDR1 SQVTM, CDR2 ANQGSEA. The CDR3 DNA reads TGCAGCGTTGACGGAGGCTACAATGAGCAGTTCTTC. Its protein product is CSVDGGYNEQFF.

For this clone: Other DNA sequences in this specimen translate into the identical CDR3. The rearrangement uses TRBV27 and TRBJ2-7; possible D gene TRBD1, 5 bases. Germline-derived CDR1 and CDR2 are MNHEY and SMNVEV (reference sequence). This CDR3 is 12 amino acids long. V dropped 2 bases and J dropped 6 bases, with 8 bases sitting between them. CDR3 nucleotides: TGTGCCAGCAGTTTAGGGGCCGGCGAGCAGTACTTC. Translating it yields CASSLGAGEQYF.

This clone was detected only once. V and J are TRBV5-1 and TRBJ2-1, with TRBD2 matching over 8 bases. Germline lookup yields CDR1 SGHRS and CDR2 YFSETQ. Trimming cost V 4 bases and J 1 base; bases outside gene matches: 7. The CDR3 extends over 16 amino acids. The CDR3 nucleotides read TGCGCCAGCAGCCACGGACTAGCTGGTTCCTACAATGAGCAGTTCTTC. It specifies CASSHGLAGSYNEQFF.

This chain joins TRBV5-1 and TRBJ2-7; 9 positions match TRBD2. The V gene end was trimmed by 5 bases and the J gene end by 5 bases; junction bases not matched to a gene: 14. Germline assignment: CDR1 SGHRS and CDR2 YFSETQ. The CDR3 has 16 residues. CDR3 in amino acids: CASRHKREESRDEQYF. CDR3 DNA sequence: TGCGCCAGCAGGCATAAGCGGGAGGAATCTAGGGACGAGCAGTACTTC. Together with reference TRBV5-1 and TRBJ2-7, the CDR3 gives the full variable domain: KAGVTQTPRYLIKTRGQQVTLSCSPISGHRSVSWYQQTPGQGLQFLFEYFSETQRNKGNFPGRFSGRQFSNSRSEMNVSTLELGDSALYLCASRHKREESRDEQYFGPGTRLTVT.

The CDR3 loop is CAWSVLVIGELFF. DNA of the CDR3: TGTGCCTGGAGTGTACTGGTTATCGGGGAGCTGTTTTTT. The rearrangement joins TRBV30 to TRBJ2-2; the D is unclear. Trimming shortened V by 0 bases and J by 7 bases, and 9 bases separated the two germline ends. Germline lookup yields CDR1 GTSNPN and CDR2 SVGIG (reference sequence). The CDR3 is 13 residues long. Full variable domain (remainder filled in from reference TRBV30 and TRBJ2-2): SQTIHQWPATLVQPVGSPLSLECTVEGTSNPNLYWYRQAAGRGLQLLFYSVGIGQISSEVPQNLSASRPQDRQFILSSKKLLLSDSGFYLCAWSVLVIGELFFGEGSRLTVL.

The chain carries TRBV6-4 and TRBJ2-1; 8 bases fit TRBD2. Germline V gene sequence: CDR1 MRHNA, CDR2 SNTAGT. After removal of 5 bases from V and 5 bases from J, the junction contained 5 bases not matched to a gene. CDR3 size: 14 residues. The CDR3 region has the DNA TGTGCCAGCAGTCGGGAGGGCCGGAACAATGAGCAGTTCTTC. Protein product: CASSREGRNNEQFF.

This clone occurred once. The chain is built from TRBV9 and TRBJ2-5; tentatively, D is TRBD2 (6 bases). Trimming took 3 bases from V and 3 from J, leaving 15 bases between them. Germline CDR1 SGDLS, CDR2 YYNGEE. CDR3 length: 15 residues. The CDR3 here is CASSASRDSKETQYF. The CDR3 DNA sequence: TGTGCCAGCAGCGCGAGCCGGGACTCAAAAGAGACCCAGTACTTC. Filled out from reference TRBV9 and TRBJ2-5, the complete variable domain reads DSGVTQTPKHLITATGQRVTLRCSPRSGDLSVYWYQQSLDQGLQFLIQYYNGEERAKGNILERFSAQQFPDLHSELNLSSLELGDSALYFCASSASRDSKETQYFGPGTRLLVL.

V usage is TRBV7-9 and J usage is TRBJ1-5; maybe TRBD1 (6 bases). The CDR3 loop spans 13 amino acids. V was pared by 3 bases and J by 7 bases, with 10 bases between. Per germline, CDR1 SEHNR and CDR2 FQNEAQ (reference sequence). CDR3 in amino acids: CASSLGGQQPQHF. The CDR3 coding sequence is TGTGCCAGCAGCTTGGGGGGGCAGCAGCCCCAGCATTTT.

V and J are TRBV29-1 and TRBJ2-1, with D uncertain. Germline CDR1 and CDR2: SQVTM and ANQGSEA. The length of the CDR3 is 16 residues. Trimming removed 0 bases at V and 4 bases at J, with 16 bases between. The DNA for the CDR3 is TGCAGCGTTGAAGATCCCAACAGACCTGCTTACAATGAGCAGTTCTTC. It translates to CSVEDPNRPAYNEQFF.

V usage is TRBV7-9 and J usage is TRBJ2-1, with 8 bases lining up with TRBD2. The V segment lost 5 bases and the J segment 4 bases; nucleotides outside the gene matches: 10. CDR1 SEHNR and CDR2 FQNEAQ come from the germline V gene (reference sequence). The CDR3 sequence is 16 residues long. The CDR3 bases are TGTGCCAGCAGCCGAGGGGCCCCTAGCGGGTACAATGAGCAGTTCTTC. Protein: CASSRGAPSGYNEQFF.